These T cell receptor beta chains were read from a single sample in a study of Graves' ophthalmopathy and Graves' hyperthyroidism. TCRdb ran MiXCR on the multiplex PCR reads and lists one entry per CDR3 protein. The sample lists 600,000 to 700,000 distinct CDR3 sequences, over 40% occurring once. The sample comprised peripheral blood. The receptors were sampled from an adult man with Graves' ophthalmopathy. CDR3s include the opening cysteine and the closing phenylalanine or tryptophan. The order of the fields is clone size, V gene, CDR3 length, D gene, J gene, CDR3 DNA, CDR3 protein. A D gene is named only where the DNA matches it firmly. Rows give clone size only sometimes, using once, few, many, or a class for an expanded clone.

clone size: -; V gene: TRBV25-1; CDR3 length: 14; D gene: -; J gene: TRBJ2-5; CDR3 DNA: TGTGCCAGCCAAGATCAGGGGGGGGTCGAGACCCAGTACTTC; CDR3 protein: CASQDQGGVETQYF
clone size: -; V gene: TRBV2; CDR3 length: 14; D gene: TRBD1; J gene: TRBJ1-3; CDR3 DNA: TGTGCCAGCACTCCGGGGGACAGGCGAAACACCATATATTTT; CDR3 protein: CASTPGDRRNTIYF
clone size: -; V gene: TRBV2; CDR3 length: 15; D gene: -; J gene: TRBJ2-1; CDR3 DNA: TGTGCCAGCAGTGCAGGGACGGGCTCCTACAATGAGCAGTTCTTC; CDR3 protein: CASSAGTGSYNEQFF
clone size: -; V gene: TRBV6-6; CDR3 length: 12; D gene: -; J gene: TRBJ1-2; CDR3 DNA: TGTGCCAGCAGCCCGGGCACATGGGGCTACACCTTC; CDR3 protein: CASSPGTWGYTF
clone size: -; V gene: TRBV29-1; CDR3 length: 12; D gene: -; J gene: TRBJ1-1; CDR3 DNA: TGCAGCGTTTCGGTAGCGAGCACTGAAGCTTTCTTT; CDR3 protein: CSVSVASTEAFF
clone size: many; V gene: TRBV9; CDR3 length: 17; D gene: TRBD1; J gene: TRBJ1-6; CDR3 DNA: TGTGCCAGCAGCGTAGACGGAGGGGGCGCGGTTGATTCACCCCTCCACTTT; CDR3 protein: CASSVDGGGAVDSPLHF
clone size: few; V gene: TRBV6-1; CDR3 length: 15; D gene: -; J gene: TRBJ1-5; CDR3 DNA: TGTGCCAGCAGCTACGGGGGGGCACCCAATCAGCCCCAGCATTTT; CDR3 protein: CASSYGGAPNQPQHF
clone size: -; V gene: TRBV12-5; CDR3 length: 15; D gene: -; J gene: TRBJ2-2; CDR3 DNA: TGTGCTAGTGGTTTGAGTCGGACGAACACCGGGGAGCTGTTTTTT; CDR3 protein: CASGLSRTNTGELFF
clone size: -; V gene: TRBV5-4; CDR3 length: 14; D gene: -; J gene: TRBJ1-1; CDR3 DNA: TGTGCCAGCAGCTTGGATTTCGGGAACACTGAAGCTTTCTTT; CDR3 protein: CASSLDFGNTEAFF
clone size: many; V gene: TRBV14; CDR3 length: 13; D gene: TRBD1; J gene: TRBJ1-1; CDR3 DNA: TGTGCCAGCAAAAGACAGGGGACCACTGAAGCTTTCTTT; CDR3 protein: CASKRQGTTEAFF
clone size: many; V gene: TRBV7-3; CDR3 length: 15; D gene: TRBD1; J gene: TRBJ1-4; CDR3 DNA: TGTGCCAGCAGCATATACAGGGGGCGTTGGGAAAAACTGTTTTTT; CDR3 protein: CASSIYRGRWEKLFF
clone size: -; V gene: TRBV7-8; CDR3 length: 14; D gene: -; J gene: TRBJ2-7; CDR3 DNA: TGTGCCAGCAGCCGATCGACAGCAGTCTACGAGCAGTACTTC; CDR3 protein: CASSRSTAVYEQYF
clone size: -; V gene: TRBV20-1; CDR3 length: 14; D gene: -; J gene: TRBJ1-3; CDR3 DNA: TGCAGTGCTAGTTCCCAGGGATCTGGAAACACCATATATTTT; CDR3 protein: CSASSQGSGNTIYF
clone size: -; V gene: TRBV9; CDR3 length: 15; D gene: -; J gene: TRBJ1-1; CDR3 DNA: TGTGCCAGCACCCGCTCCGGCGTCGCGGGAACTGAAGCTTTCTTT; CDR3 protein: CASTRSGVAGTEAFF
clone size: -; V gene: TRBV27; CDR3 length: 13; D gene: -; J gene: TRBJ1-5; CDR3 DNA: TGTGCCAGCAGTTTACATGGCAATCAGCCCCAGCATTTT; CDR3 protein: CASSLHGNQPQHF
clone size: many; V gene: TRBV3-1; CDR3 length: 17; D gene: -; J gene: TRBJ1-1; CDR3 DNA: TGTGCCAGCAGCCAATCCTTCGGGCGGGGTTCTCGGACTGAAGCTTTCTTT; CDR3 protein: CASSQSFGRGSRTEAFF
clone size: -; V gene: TRBV7-7; CDR3 length: 12; D gene: -; J gene: TRBJ2-3; CDR3 DNA: TGTGCCAGCAGCCCACTGCAAGATACGCAGTATTTT; CDR3 protein: CASSPLQDTQYF
clone size: few; V gene: TRBV20-1; CDR3 length: 17; D gene: -; J gene: TRBJ2-7; CDR3 DNA: TGCAGTGCTAGAGATCGGGTCGGGAGCTCCTCCTACTACGAGCAGTACTTC; CDR3 protein: CSARDRVGSSSYYEQYF
clone size: -; V gene: TRBV2; CDR3 length: 15; D gene: -; J gene: TRBJ2-5; CDR3 DNA: TGTGCCAGCAGTGAAGACAGGGCCTCGGGTCAGCCCCAGTACTTC; CDR3 protein: CASSEDRASGQPQYF
clone size: many; V gene: TRBV9; CDR3 length: 16; D gene: TRBD2; J gene: TRBJ2-6; CDR3 DNA: TGTGCCAGCAGCGTAACCGGGGGGATGGGGGCCAACGTCCTGACTTTC; CDR3 protein: CASSVTGGMGANVLTF
clone size: many; V gene: TRBV24-1; CDR3 length: 17; D gene: TRBD1; J gene: TRBJ1-5; CDR3 DNA: TGTGCCACCAGTGATTCCGGCAAAACAGGGGCGGCACAGCCCCAGCATTTT; CDR3 protein: CATSDSGKTGAAQPQHF
clone size: -; V gene: TRBV7-9; CDR3 length: 15; D gene: -; J gene: TRBJ2-7; CDR3 DNA: TGTGCCAGCAGCACCCGGGCAGGGGTCTTCTACGAGCAGTACTTC; CDR3 protein: CASSTRAGVFYEQYF
clone size: many; V gene: TRBV9; CDR3 length: 12; D gene: -; J gene: TRBJ2-2; CDR3 DNA: TGTGCCAGCAGCAAAAACACCGGGGAGCTGTTTTTT; CDR3 protein: CASSKNTGELFF
clone size: many; V gene: TRBV7-9; CDR3 length: 14; D gene: TRBD1; J gene: TRBJ1-6; CDR3 DNA: TGTGCCAGCAGCCTAAGGACAGGGGGCGCACCCCTCCACTTT; CDR3 protein: CASSLRTGGAPLHF
clone size: few; V gene: TRBV5-5; CDR3 length: 16; D gene: -; J gene: TRBJ1-1; CDR3 DNA: TGTGCCAGCAGCTTGGGGAGGAGACAGTTGAACACTGAAGCTTTCTTT; CDR3 protein: CASSLGRRQLNTEAFF
clone size: many; V gene: TRBV7-8; CDR3 length: 15; D gene: -; J gene: TRBJ1-2; CDR3 DNA: TGTGCCAGCAGCTTAGCGAGACAGTCTAACTATGGCTACACCTTC; CDR3 protein: CASSLARQSNYGYTF
clone size: many; V gene: TRBV5-1; CDR3 length: 12; D gene: -; J gene: TRBJ1-1; CDR3 DNA: TGCGCCAGCAGCCAAGGAGGGAGTGAAGCTTTCTTT; CDR3 protein: CASSQGGSEAFF
clone size: -; V gene: TRBV7-8; CDR3 length: 14; D gene: TRBD1; J gene: TRBJ1-2; CDR3 DNA: TGTGCCAGCAGCCCGCTGACAGGGGGCTATGGCTACACCTTC; CDR3 protein: CASSPLTGGYGYTF
clone size: many; V gene: TRBV10-3; CDR3 length: 15; D gene: -; J gene: TRBJ1-5; CDR3 DNA: TGTGCCATCAGTGTAAGTGAGGATAGCAATCAGCCCCAGCATTTT; CDR3 protein: CAISVSEDSNQPQHF
clone size: few; V gene: TRBV15; CDR3 length: 16; D gene: TRBD1; J gene: TRBJ2-5; CDR3 DNA: TGTGCCACCAGCAGAGATCGGGGGACAGGGACCGAGACCCAGTACTTC; CDR3 protein: CATSRDRGTGTETQYF
clone size: -; V gene: TRBV24-1; CDR3 length: 13; D gene: -; J gene: TRBJ2-1; CDR3 DNA: TGTGCCACCAGTGTGGGTAGGGACAATGAGCAGTTCTTC; CDR3 protein: CATSVGRDNEQFF
clone size: many; V gene: TRBV4-1; CDR3 length: 15; D gene: TRBD1; J gene: TRBJ2-7; CDR3 DNA: TGCGCCAGCAGCCCGAGGGGGACAGGGACTGCCGAGCAGTACTTC; CDR3 protein: CASSPRGTGTAEQYF
clone size: many; V gene: TRBV20-1; CDR3 length: 16; D gene: -; J gene: TRBJ2-7; CDR3 DNA: TGCAGTGCCACGCCGGGTTGGGGCCGCGGTACCTACGAGCAGTACTTC; CDR3 protein: CSATPGWGRGTYEQYF
clone size: many; V gene: TRBV12-5; CDR3 length: 14; D gene: -; J gene: TRBJ1-6; CDR3 DNA: TGTGCTAGCGGGACCTTCACACCGAATTCACCCCTCCACTTT; CDR3 protein: CASGTFTPNSPLHF
clone size: many; V gene: TRBV11-2; CDR3 length: 15; D gene: -; J gene: TRBJ1-2; CDR3 DNA: TGTGCCAGCAGTAAACTGGCAGGGGATAACTATGGCTACACCTTC; CDR3 protein: CASSKLAGDNYGYTF
clone size: many; V gene: TRBV5-1; CDR3 length: 13; D gene: TRBD1; J gene: TRBJ1-1; CDR3 DNA: TGCGCCAGCAGCTTGGTTTGGGACAGTGAAGCTTTCTTT; CDR3 protein: CASSLVWDSEAFF
clone size: many; V gene: TRBV5-1; CDR3 length: 14; D gene: -; J gene: TRBJ2-7; CDR3 DNA: TGCGCCAGCAGCTTGGGTCAGAGATCCTACGAGCAGTACTTC; CDR3 protein: CASSLGQRSYEQYF
clone size: once; V gene: TRBV29-1; CDR3 length: 11; D gene: -; J gene: TRBJ1-2; CDR3 DNA: TGCAGCGAACCGGGAGGCTATGGCTACACCTTC; CDR3 protein: CSEPGGYGYTF
clone size: -; V gene: TRBV25-1; CDR3 length: 14; D gene: -; J gene: TRBJ2-5; CDR3 DNA: TGTGCCAGCAGTGAATACTCCGGGGAAGAGACCCAGTACTTC; CDR3 protein: CASSEYSGEETQYF
clone size: many; V gene: TRBV2; CDR3 length: 16; D gene: TRBD1; J gene: TRBJ1-1; CDR3 DNA: TGTGCCAGCAGCGAACCGAGGGGACAGGGAAACACTGAAGCTTTCTTT; CDR3 protein: CASSEPRGQGNTEAFF
clone size: -; V gene: TRBV10-3; CDR3 length: 11; D gene: -; J gene: TRBJ1-2; CDR3 DNA: TGTGCCGTATCACAGGGAGAAGGCTACACCTTC; CDR3 protein: CAVSQGEGYTF
clone size: -; V gene: TRBV10-3; CDR3 length: 14; D gene: TRBD1; J gene: TRBJ1-5; CDR3 DNA: TGTGCCATCAGTGTGGAGGGGGCGAATCAGCCCCAGCATTTT; CDR3 protein: CAISVEGANQPQHF
clone size: -; V gene: TRBV7-9; CDR3 length: 15; D gene: -; J gene: TRBJ2-7; CDR3 DNA: TGTGCCAGCAGCTTAGCGGTTGGCGGCCCCTACGAGCAGTACTTC; CDR3 protein: CASSLAVGGPYEQYF
clone size: -; V gene: TRBV2; CDR3 length: 15; D gene: -; J gene: TRBJ1-2; CDR3 DNA: TGTACCAGCAGAGTGGCCCCTGCAGTCAACTATGGCTACACCTTC; CDR3 protein: CTSRVAPAVNYGYTF
clone size: -; V gene: TRBV2; CDR3 length: 17; D gene: -; J gene: TRBJ1-1; CDR3 DNA: TGTGCCAGCAGTTACAACGACAGGACCGTGGGGAACACTGAAGCTTTCTTT; CDR3 protein: CASSYNDRTVGNTEAFF
clone size: -; V gene: TRBV7-3; CDR3 length: 12; D gene: TRBD1; J gene: TRBJ1-2; CDR3 DNA: TGTGCCCGGAGAGGACAGGGAGACGGCTACACCTTC; CDR3 protein: CARRGQGDGYTF